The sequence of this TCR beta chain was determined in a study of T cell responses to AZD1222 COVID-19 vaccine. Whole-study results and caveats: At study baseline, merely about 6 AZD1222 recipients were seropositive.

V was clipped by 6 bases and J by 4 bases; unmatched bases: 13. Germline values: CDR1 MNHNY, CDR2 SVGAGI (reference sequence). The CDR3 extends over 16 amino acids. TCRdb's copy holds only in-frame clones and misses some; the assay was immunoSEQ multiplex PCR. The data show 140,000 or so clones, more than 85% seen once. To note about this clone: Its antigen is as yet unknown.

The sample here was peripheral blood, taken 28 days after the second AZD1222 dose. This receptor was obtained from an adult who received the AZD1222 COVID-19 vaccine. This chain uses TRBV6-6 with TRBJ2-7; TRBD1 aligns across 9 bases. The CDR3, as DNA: TGTGCCAGCAGCATTCGCCTAGGACAGGGGTCTTACGAGCAGTACTTC. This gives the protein CASSIRLGQGSYEQYF.